These 26 T cell receptor beta chains were all obtained from the same sample, sequenced in a study of T-cell reconstitution after alpha-beta-depleted transplantation in children. The TCRbeta library incorporated unique molecular identifiers. MiXCR, run by TCRdb on the PCR reads, gives a single entry per CDR3 protein. The repertoire holds roughly 300,000 distinct CDR3 sequences, more than 8% seen once, with roughly a tenth in the top ten. Sequenced here: PBMCs from the stem cell graft donor, sampled from the stem cell graft. The receptor set was obtained from a human donor who donated a stem cell graft to a child with SCID.

This clonotype was detected a few times. This sequence joins TRBV5-1 and TRBJ2-1; D might be TRBD2 (5 bases). The V end was cut by 1 base, the J end by 9 bases, with 11 bases between. Germline V CDR1 and CDR2: SGHRS, YFSETQ. This CDR3 contains 13 residues. The CDR3, as DNA: TGCGCCAGCAGCTTGTACGGGGAAGGTGAGCAGTTCTTC. Translation: CASSLYGEGEQFF.

This clonotype was detected many times. V gene TRBV3-1 combines with J gene TRBJ2-1; D is possibly TRBD1 (5 bases). CDR1 LGHDT and CDR2 YNNKEL come from the germline V gene (reference sequence). V lost 1 base to trimming and J lost 12 bases, with 16 bases between them. The CDR3 covers 14 residues. Written as DNA, the CDR3 is TGTGCCAGCAGCCAAGCGGGTGGGGCGCTCGGGCAGTTCTTC. Its protein product is CASSQAGGALGQFF.

This clonotype was seen more than once but under ten times. V gene TRBV25-1 combines with J gene TRBJ2-7; TRBD1 might be the D (5 bases). Trimming shortened V by 7 bases and J by 6 bases, and 22 bases separated the two germline ends. This CDR3 is built from 15 residues. Germline V gene sequence: CDR1 MGHDK, CDR2 SYGVNS. The CDR3 is CASTEIGQGGREQYF. As DNA, the CDR3 is TGTGCCAGCACCGAAATCGGGCAGGGTGGGCGCGAGCAGTACTTC.

This clonotype occurred many times. The chain is built from TRBV7-3 and TRBJ1-1; TRBD1 might be the D (6 bases). V lost 8 bases to trimming and J lost 1 base, with 11 bases between them. Germline V CDR1 and CDR2: SGHTA, FQGTGA. The CDR3 extends over 13 amino acids. This CDR3 reads CASSGTRNTEAFF. CDR3 sequence (DNA): TGTGCCAGCTCCGGGACAAGGAACACTGAAGCTTTCTTT.

This clonotype was picked up a small number of times. The chain joins TRBV20-1 to TRBJ2-1; 7 nucleotides match TRBD2. CDR1 is DFQATT and CDR2 is SNEGSKA in the germline V gene (reference sequence). The V and J ends lost 5 bases and 5 bases, in that order; junction bases with no gene match: 3. The CDR3 sequence is 12 residues long. The CDR3 region is CSARGGHNEQFF. The DNA of the CDR3 is TGCAGTGCTCGCGGGGGACACAATGAGCAGTTCTTC.

The chain recombines TRBV5-1 with TRBJ2-6; no firm D call. CDR1 SGHRS and CDR2 YFSETQ come from the germline V gene. Trimming stripped 0 bases from V and 0 bases from J, with 10 bases between. The CDR3 has 17 residues. The CDR3 bases are TGCGCCAGCAGCTTGGATCAGGTTTCCTCTGGGGCCAACGTCCTGACTTTC. This codes for CASSLDQVSSGANVLTF.

The genes are TRBV11-2 and TRBJ1-4; D remains ambiguous. This CDR3 region has 15 residues. The V gene lost 3 bases and the J gene lost 5 bases, with 13 bases spanning the gap. Germline V lookup: CDR1 SGHAT, CDR2 FQNNGV. The CDR3 region has the DNA TGTGCCAGCAGCTTTATAGACGGACTCAATGAAAAACTGTTTTTT. This translates into CASSFIDGLNEKLFF.

This clonotype has just a few counts. The V gene is TRBV25-1, the J gene TRBJ2-7, with unresolved D. The CDR3 consists of 14 residues. Trimming shortened V by 4 bases and J by 3 bases, and 13 bases separated the two germline ends. Germline CDR1 reads MGHDK; CDR2 reads SYGVNS. CDR3 nucleotides: TGTGCCAGCAGTGGCTACAAGACTGGCTACGAGCAGTACTTC. This codes for CASSGYKTGYEQYF.

This rearrangement joins TRBV7-8 to TRBJ2-2, with TRBD2 as a possible D gene (5 bases). Deletions cut 2 bases from V and 3 bases from J, with 10 bases between. The CDR3 sequence is 15 residues long. Looked up from germline, CDR1 is SGHVS and CDR2 is FQNEAQ. The CDR3 here is CASSLRMRDTGELFF. For the CDR3, the DNA is TGTGCCAGCAGCTTACGAATGAGGGACACCGGGGAGCTGTTTTTT. The variable domain in full, completed from reference TRBV7-8 and TRBJ2-2, reads GAGVSQSPRYKVAKRGQDVALRCDPISGHVSLFWYQQALGQGPEFLTYFQNEAQLDKSGLPSDRFFAERPEGSVSTLKIQRTQQEDSAVYLCASSLRMRDTGELFFGEGSRLTVL.

Ten or more counts support this clonotype. This chain uses TRBV5-1 with TRBJ2-7; D is perhaps TRBD1 (5 bases). Germline V gives CDR1 SGHRS, CDR2 YFSETQ. The V end was cut by 0 bases, the J end by 3 bases, with 13 bases between. The CDR3 spans 15 residues. The CDR3 region has the DNA TGCGCCAGCAGCTTGGATTCAGGGTCGCGCTACGAGCAGTACTTC. Its translation: CASSLDSGSRYEQYF. The full variable domain, rest sourced from reference TRBV5-1 and TRBJ2-7, is KAGVTQTPRYLIKTRGQQVTLSCSPISGHRSVSWYQQTPGQGLQFLFEYFSETQRNKGNFPGRFSGRQFSNSRSEMNVSTLELGDSALYLCASSLDSGSRYEQYFGPGTRLTVT.

This clonotype was seen more than once but under ten times. V and J are TRBV14 and TRBJ2-1, with 8 bases identical to TRBD2. V lost 0 bases, J lost 4 bases, and 11 bases stayed unmatched. The CDR3 consists of 18 residues. The germline V gene has CDR1 SGHDN and CDR2 FVKESK. For the CDR3, the DNA is TGTGCCAGCAGCCAAGACATTTGGATAGCGGGGATATACAATGAGCAGTTCTTC. Residues: CASSQDIWIAGIYNEQFF.

This clonotype was counted between two and nine times. The V gene is TRBV20-1, the J gene TRBJ2-7, with D perhaps matching TRBD1 (6 bases). Trimming removed 0 bases at V and 3 bases at J, with 18 bases between. Germline CDR1 and CDR2: DFQATT and SNEGSKA (reference sequence). This CDR3 has 16 residues. In DNA form, the CDR3 reads TGCAGTGCTAGAGATTTGGGGGCCGCGACCCTCTACGAGCAGTACTTC. It translates to CSARDLGAATLYEQYF.

This clonotype has just a few counts. The chain has TRBV20-1 and TRBJ2-2; perhaps TRBD1 as D (6 bases). V gave up 0 bases and J gave up 0 bases, with 14 bases separating them. Germline CDR1 is DFQATT and CDR2 is SNEGSKA (reference sequence). This CDR3 has 17 residues. CDR3 sequence reads: CSARDLSGTSNTGELFF. The CDR3 nucleotides read TGCAGTGCTAGAGATCTGTCCGGGACATCGAACACCGGGGAGCTGTTTTTT.

This clonotype has a handful of counts. V is TRBV12-3 or TRBV12-4 and J is TRBJ1-5; D unclear. The V end lost 7 bases, the J end lost 0 bases, and 10 bases lay between the germline ends. CDR3 length: 14 amino acids. CDR3 sequence: CASTSTDSNQPQHF. CDR3 sequence (DNA): TGTGCCAGCACTAGCACGGATAGCAATCAGCCCCAGCATTTT.

In its sample, this clonotype was seen many times. The chain couples TRBV12-3 or TRBV12-4 to TRBJ2-1; no definite D call. The germline V and J ends were trimmed by 1 base and 9 bases, with 7 bases remaining between them. The CDR3 contains 12 residues. The CDR3 DNA sequence: TGTGCCAGCAGTTTAGACGTAGGTGAGCAGTTCTTC. Its translation is CASSLDVGEQFF.

Only a few counts were recorded for this clonotype. The V call is TRBV6-5, the J call TRBJ2-1, with 11 bases matching TRBD2. The germline V gene encodes CDR1 MNHEY and CDR2 SVGAGI. J was trimmed by 8 bases and V by 0 bases; bases with no gene match: 12. The CDR3 spans 18 residues. The CDR3 is CASSYSSLAGGPGDEQFF. CDR3 nucleotides: TGTGCCAGCAGTTACTCGAGTCTAGCGGGGGGTCCAGGGGATGAGCAGTTCTTC.

This clonotype was counted at least ten times. V usage is TRBV18 and J usage is TRBJ2-1; 11 positions agree with TRBD1. Germline V gene data show CDR1 as KGHSH and CDR2 as LQKENI. Unmatched junction bases numbered 3, after V lost 5 bases and J lost 12 bases. CDR3 length equals 12 residues. The DNA for the CDR3 is TGTGCCAGCTCAACCGGACAGGGGGCGCAGTTCTTC. Amino acids: CASSTGQGAQFF. The full variable domain, completed using reference TRBV18 and TRBJ2-1, is NAGVMQNPRHLVRRRGQEARLRCSPMKGHSHVYWYRQLPEEGLKFMVYLQKENIIDESGMPKERFSAEFPKEGPSILRIQQVVRGDSAAYFCASSTGQGAQFFGPGTRLTVL.

The rearrangement joins TRBV5-6 to TRBJ2-2; 8 nucleotides agree with TRBD2. The junction had 2 bases not matched to a gene; V was cut back by 1 base and J by 0 bases. The CDR3 spans 16 residues. The germline V gene has CDR1 SGHDT and CDR2 YYEEEE. CDR3 bases: TGTGCCAGCAGCTTGCTTAGCGGGGCGAACACCGGGGAGCTGTTTTTT. It translates to CASSLLSGANTGELFF. The full variable domain, rest sourced from reference TRBV5-6 and TRBJ2-2, is DAGVTQSPTHLIKTRGQQVTLRCSPKSGHDTVSWYQQALGQGPQFIFQYYEEEERQRGNFPDRFSGHQFPNYSSELNVNALLLGDSALYLCASSLLSGANTGELFFGEGSRLTVL.

This clonotype was picked up a small number of times. The V call is TRBV4-1, the J call TRBJ2-3; 11 positions agree with TRBD2. Germline V gene sequence: CDR1 MGHRA, CDR2 YSYEKL. The CDR3 contains 16 residues. V lost 4 bases to trimming and J lost 3 bases; unmatched junction nucleotides: 6. The DNA for the CDR3 is TGCGCCAGCAGCCGAACTAGCGGGGGTAGAACAGATACGCAGTATTTT. This codes for CASSRTSGGRTDTQYF.

The CDR3 spells CASSANLNEKLFF. DNA for the CDR3: TGCGCCAGCAGCGCGAATCTTAATGAAAAACTGTTTTTT. The chain carries TRBV5-1 and TRBJ1-4; D gene ambiguous. The germline CDR1 and CDR2 sequences are SGHRS and YFSETQ. The V and J ends lost 4 bases and 4 bases respectively, with 8 bases between them. CDR3 length equals 13 residues.

The chain employs TRBV5-1 and TRBJ2-7; 7 bases match TRBD1. This CDR3 contains 16 residues. Germline CDR1 reads SGHRS; CDR2 reads YFSETQ. The junction had 15 bases not matched to a gene; V was cut back by 4 bases and J by 5 bases. CDR3 region: CASSKGSGTAVHEQYF. CDR3 DNA: TGCGCCAGCAGCAAAGGGTCCGGGACAGCGGTCCACGAGCAGTACTTC. The entire variable domain, with the rest obtained from reference TRBV5-1 and TRBJ2-7, is as follows: KAGVTQTPRYLIKTRGQQVTLSCSPISGHRSVSWYQQTPGQGLQFLFEYFSETQRNKGNFPGRFSGRQFSNSRSEMNVSTLELGDSALYLCASSKGSGTAVHEQYFGPGTRLTVT.

Many counts were recorded for this clonotype. The V gene is TRBV12-3 or TRBV12-4, the J gene TRBJ1-2, with D perhaps matching TRBD1 (6 bases). The CDR3 has 16 amino acids. Trimming pared 5 bases from V and 2 bases from J, leaving 18 bases between. The CDR3 loop is CASSSSTGNFNYGYTF. As DNA, the CDR3 is TGTGCCAGCAGTAGTTCTACAGGGAATTTCAACTATGGCTACACCTTC.

The chain carries TRBV20-1 and TRBJ2-6; 11 bases fit TRBD1. Looked up from germline, CDR1 is DFQATT and CDR2 is SNEGSKA (reference sequence). Unmatched junction bases numbered 4, after V lost 4 bases and J lost 2 bases. CDR3 length: 16 amino acids. CDR3 protein: CSATGTGGTGANVLTF. The CDR3, as DNA: TGCAGTGCTACCGGGACAGGGGGAACTGGGGCCAACGTCCTGACTTTC.

This chain joins TRBV12-5 and TRBJ2-7; D tentatively reads TRBD1 or TRBD2 (5 bases each). Germline-derived CDR1 and CDR2 are LGHNT and FRNRAP. V lost 5 bases, J lost 5 bases, and 16 bases lay in between. The CDR3 has 14 amino acids. CDR3 residues: CASGPPGTFNEQYF. CDR3 coding DNA: TGTGCTAGTGGTCCTCCCGGGACCTTCAACGAGCAGTACTTC. Drawing the rest from reference TRBV12-5 and TRBJ2-7, the complete variable domain is DARVTQTPRHKVTEMGQEVTMRCQPILGHNTVFWYRQTMMQGLELLAYFRNRAPLDDSGMPKDRFSAEMPDATLATLKIQPSEPRDSAVYFCASGPPGTFNEQYFGPGTRLTVT.

This clonotype has only a few counts. The chain employs TRBV7-9 and TRBJ1-1; D ambiguous. Trimming pared 1 base from V and 1 base from J, leaving 13 bases between. The CDR3 loop spans 16 amino acids. Looked up from germline, CDR1 is SEHNR and CDR2 is FQNEAQ (reference sequence). CDR3 DNA sequence: TGTGCCAGCAGCTTAGGTGAATCCTGGCGGAACACTGAAGCTTTCTTT. The encoded protein is CASSLGESWRNTEAFF.

V usage is TRBV20-1 and J usage is TRBJ1-5; 7 bases agree with TRBD1. The CDR3 is 14 amino acids. From germline, CDR1 is DFQATT and CDR2 SNEGSKA (reference sequence). V lost 4 bases and J lost 1; bases outside the gene matches: 4. CDR3 nucleotides: TGCAGTGCTACCGCAGGGGGAAGCAATCAGCCCCAGCATTTT. Translation gives CSATAGGSNQPQHF.